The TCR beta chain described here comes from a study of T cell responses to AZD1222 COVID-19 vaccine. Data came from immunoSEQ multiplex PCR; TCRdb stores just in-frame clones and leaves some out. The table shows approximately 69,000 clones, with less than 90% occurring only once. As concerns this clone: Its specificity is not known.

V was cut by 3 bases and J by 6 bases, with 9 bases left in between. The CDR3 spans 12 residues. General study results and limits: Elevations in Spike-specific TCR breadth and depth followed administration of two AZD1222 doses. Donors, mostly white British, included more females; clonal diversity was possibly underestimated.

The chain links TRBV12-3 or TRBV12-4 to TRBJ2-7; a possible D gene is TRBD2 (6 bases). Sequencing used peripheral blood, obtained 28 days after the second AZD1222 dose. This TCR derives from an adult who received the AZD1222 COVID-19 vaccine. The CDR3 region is CASSLGGLEQYF. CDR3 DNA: TGTGCCAGCAGTTTGGGGGGTCTCGAGCAGTACTTC.